The sequence of this T cell receptor beta chain was determined in a study of glioma-infiltrating T cells. Study-wide context: Low-grade gliomas were grade II; glioblastomas were grade IV at initial diagnosis. About 920,000 peripheral T cells were targeted at 4.5- to 10-fold coverage. Glioma patients had dexamethasone for six or fewer days before surgery. Study results and caveats: Shared blood CDR3 signature motifs marked patients with low tissue-blood divergence.

Amplification of TCR alpha and beta CDR3 regions from RNA used iRepertoire nested multiplex PCR. Via MiXCR, TCRdb re-called the multiplex PCR reads, giving one row per CDR3 protein. The sample consists of 300,000 to 450,000 distinct CDR3 sequences, around 45% of them appearing once. This clonotype showed up many times. Its antigen remains unidentified. The receptor comes from a human donor with low-grade glioma or glioblastoma, undergoing nonglioma brain surgery, or in good health (not recorded which). The sample was glioma tissue, nonneoplastic brain tissue, or PBMCs (not recorded which).

DNA for the CDR3: TGCGCCAGCAGCCAAGGAACTCCGGCACCAGAAGAGACCCAGTACTTC. This gives the protein CASSQGTPAPEETQYF. The chain couples TRBV4-1 to TRBJ2-5; D is unclear. This CDR3 region has 16 residues. Per germline, CDR1 MGHRA and CDR2 YSYEKL. V was shortened by 1 base and J by 3 bases, with 15 bases between the two germline ends.